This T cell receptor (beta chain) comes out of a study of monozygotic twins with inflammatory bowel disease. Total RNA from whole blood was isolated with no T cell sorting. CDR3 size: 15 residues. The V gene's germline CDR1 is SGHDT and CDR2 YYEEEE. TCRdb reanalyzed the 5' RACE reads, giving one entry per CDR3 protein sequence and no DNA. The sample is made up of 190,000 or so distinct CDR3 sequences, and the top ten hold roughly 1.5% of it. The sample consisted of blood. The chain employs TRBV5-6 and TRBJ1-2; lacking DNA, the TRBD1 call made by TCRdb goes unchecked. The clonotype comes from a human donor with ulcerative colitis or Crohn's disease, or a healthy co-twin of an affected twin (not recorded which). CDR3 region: CASSPGTGVADGYTF.